The 29 T cell receptor beta chains below come from one sample, sequenced in a study of blood T cell repertoires in COVID-19. TCRdb's table, derived via immunoSEQ multiplex PCR, lists solely in-frame clones and lacks some. The repertoire holds about 44,000 clones, with roughly 87% as singletons. Sequencing was carried out using peripheral blood. The receptor source for this set is a woman older than 75 in a cohort sampled during active or convalescent COVID-19.

The V call is TRBV5-6, the J call TRBJ2-5, with D tentatively TRBD1 (5 bases). The V gene's germline CDR1 is SGHDT and CDR2 YYEEEE. The CDR3 is made up of 13 amino acids. Between the trimmed V and J ends, which lost 4 bases and 4 bases, there was a span of 11 bases. The CDR3 DNA reads TGTGCCAGCAGCCAGGACACCCGAGAGACCCAGTACTTC. Translation: CASSQDTRETQYF.

The chain joins TRBV30 to TRBJ1-4; D unclear. Germline V CDR1 and CDR2: GTSNPN, SVGIG (reference sequence). The ends were cut back, 2 bases at V and 4 bases at J, with 11 bases in the middle. The CDR3 totals 14 residues. The CDR3 sequence is CAWSRVTGNEKLFF. CDR3 nucleotides: TGTGCCTGGAGTCGAGTGACTGGTAATGAAAAACTGTTTTTT.

This clone was recorded a few times. V is TRBV7-9 and J is TRBJ2-1; the match to TRBD2 covers 12 bases. The V and J ends lost 0 bases and 3 bases, in that order; junction bases with no gene match: 6. The CDR3 length is 18 residues. Germline CDR1 and CDR2: SEHNR and FQNEAQ (reference sequence). CDR3 in DNA: TGTGCCAGCAGCTTAGCGGAGACTAGCGGGGGAGACTACAATGAGCAGTTCTTC. It specifies CASSLAETSGGDYNEQFF.

V usage is TRBV7-9 and J usage is TRBJ2-5; tentative D call: TRBD2 (8 bases). This CDR3 spans 16 amino acids. V was cut by 5 bases and J by 3 bases, with 19 bases left in between. The germline gives CDR1 SEHNR, CDR2 FQNEAQ (reference sequence). CDR3 sequence (DNA): TGTGCCAGCAGCCCCTCGGGAGGGGGCGCGAAAGAGACCCAGTACTTC. It codes for CASSPSGGGAKETQYF.

The chain recombines TRBV11-2 with TRBJ2-3, with D possibly being TRBD2 (5 bases). This CDR3 region has 16 residues. The V gene lost 4 bases and the J gene lost 0 bases, with 14 bases spanning the gap. CDR1 is SGHAT and CDR2 is FQNNGV in the germline V gene. In DNA form, the CDR3 reads TGTGCCAGCAGCTCGCCCACTAGGACTAGCACAGATACGCAGTATTTT. Its translation: CASSSPTRTSTDTQYF.

The rearrangement links TRBV9 to TRBJ2-3, with 8 bases identical to TRBD2. Trimming cost V 0 bases and J 1 base; bases outside gene matches: 1. This CDR3 is 15 amino acids long. Germline CDR1 reads SGDLS; CDR2 reads YYNGEE. The CDR3, as DNA: TGTGCCAGCAGCGTAGGCGGGGGGCGCACAGATACGCAGTATTTT. Translating it yields CASSVGGGRTDTQYF.

V and J are TRBV6-5 and TRBJ2-3, with 7 bases aligning to TRBD2. Germline V gives CDR1 MNHEY, CDR2 SVGAGI. V was clipped by 10 bases and J by 1 base; unmatched bases: 5. The CDR3 is 13 amino acids. The CDR3 nucleotides read TGTGCCACCCGACTAGCCGGCACAGATACGCAGTATTTT. It yields the protein CATRLAGTDTQYF.

The J gene is TRBJ2-5, the V gene TRBV7-2; possible D gene TRBD2, 5 bases. Germline values: CDR1 SGHTA, CDR2 FQGNSA. V lost 3 bases and J 0 bases, leaving 8 bases between the germline ends. This CDR3 spans 14 amino acids. As DNA, the CDR3 is TGTGCCAGCAGCTTTTACGGGGACCAAGAGACCCAGTACTTC. Translating gives CASSFYGDQETQYF.

The CDR3 reads CASSMQRGAETQYF. The CDR3 coding sequence is TGTGCCAGCAGCATGCAGCGGGGGGCCGAGACCCAGTACTTC. V usage is TRBV21-1 and J usage is TRBJ2-5; the listed D gene, TRBD2, was not tested against the DNA. TRBV21-1 counts as a pseudogene. CDR3 length equals 14 residues.

This chain joins TRBV30 and TRBJ1-1; no clear D gene. CDR1 is GTSNPN and CDR2 is SVGIG in the germline V gene (reference sequence). The CDR3 is 15 amino acids. With 4 bases removed from V and 2 bases from J, the gap between germline ends came to 17 bases. CDR3 in DNA: TGTGCCTGGAAGTCGGTTCAGGAAAGAAACACTGAAGCTTTCTTT. Translated: CAWKSVQERNTEAFF.

The chain uses TRBV7-9 and TRBJ1-1; D remains unclear. Looked up from germline, CDR1 is SEHNR and CDR2 is FQNEAQ (reference sequence). This CDR3 spans 13 amino acids. The V gene lost 2 bases and the J gene lost 7 bases, with 11 bases spanning the gap. CDR3 bases: TGTGCCAGCAGCTTATATAGGGAGGTTGAAGCTTTCTTT. Amino acids: CASSLYREVEAFF.

This chain joins TRBV10-3 and TRBJ2-7, with a possible D match to TRBD1 (6 bases). From germline, CDR1 is ENHRY and CDR2 SYGVKD. V was shortened by 10 bases and J by 5 bases, with 21 bases between the two germline ends. CDR3 length: 14 amino acids. This chain's CDR3 is CASKKTRGDNEQYF. The DNA of the CDR3 is TGTGCCAGCAAAAAAACCAGGGGAGACAACGAGCAGTACTTC.

J is TRBJ1-1 and V is TRBV5-5, with D unclear. Trimming took off 4 bases at V and 1 base at J, with 8 bases between the two ends. The length of the CDR3 is 13 residues. CDR1 is SGHKS, CDR2 YYEKEE, per germline (reference sequence). The CDR3 is CASSKIQNTEAFF. CDR3 sequence (DNA): TGTGCCAGCAGCAAAATTCAGAACACTGAAGCTTTCTTT.

This clone was seen just once. This sequence joins TRBV7-6 and TRBJ2-4; perhaps TRBD2 as D (5 bases). From germline, CDR1 is SGHVS and CDR2 FNYEAQ. This CDR3 spans 15 amino acids. Trimming pared 4 bases from V and 3 bases from J, leaving 13 bases between. The DNA of the CDR3 is TGTGCCAGCAGCTCTACCCGGGGAGTCAAAAACATTCAGTACTTC. Translation: CASSSTRGVKNIQYF. Full variable domain (rest looked up from reference TRBV7-6 and TRBJ2-4): GAGVSQSPRYKVTKRGQDVALRCDPISGHVSLYWYRQALGQGPEFLTYFNYEAQQDKSGLPNDRFSAERPEGSISTLTIQRTEQRDSAMYRCASSSTRGVKNIQYFGAGTRLSVL.

The V gene is TRBV30, the J gene TRBJ1-2; 9 nucleotides align to TRBD1. V trimming: 7 bases; J trimming: 4 bases; junction bases outside the gene matches: 10. CDR3 length: 14 amino acids. CDR1 GTSNPN and CDR2 SVGIG come from the germline V gene (reference sequence). The CDR3 reads CALSRTGALYGYTF. The DNA of the CDR3 is TGTGCCTTAAGCCGGACAGGGGCCCTCTATGGCTACACCTTC.

The chain employs TRBV10-1 and TRBJ1-2; 9 nucleotides align to TRBD1. J was trimmed by 3 bases and V by 5 bases; bases with no gene match: 7. The CDR3 consists of 15 residues. The germline gives CDR1 WNHNN, CDR2 SYGVQD (reference sequence). The CDR3 region is CASSPGQGSHYGYTF. The DNA of the CDR3 is TGCGCCAGCAGTCCCGGACAGGGGAGCCACTATGGCTACACCTTC.

The chain is built from TRBV27 and TRBJ1-1; maybe TRBD1 (6 bases). V gave up 4 bases and J gave up 5 bases, with 17 bases separating them. The CDR3 consists of 15 residues. Per the germline V gene, CDR1 is MNHEY and CDR2 is SMNVEV (reference sequence). CDR3 in DNA: TGTGCCAGCAGTTCGTACAGGGCGGGGGTGACTGAAGCTTTCTTT. It yields the protein CASSSYRAGVTEAFF.

This clone has just one count. The chain has TRBV5-4 and TRBJ1-2, with 9 bases lining up with TRBD1. The CDR3 is 16 amino acids. Germline trimming cut 3 bases from V and 0 bases from J; bases unmatched to any gene: 6. Germline lookup yields CDR1 SGHNT and CDR2 YYREEE (reference sequence). The CDR3 protein is CASSSRRQGANYGYTF. In DNA form, the CDR3 reads TGTGCCAGCAGCTCTAGACGACAGGGGGCTAACTATGGCTACACCTTC.

The rearrangement links TRBV24-1 to TRBJ2-7, with TRBD2 matching over 8 bases. The CDR3 is made up of 15 amino acids. Germline V CDR1 and CDR2: KGHDR, SFDVKD. J was trimmed by 3 bases and V by 2 bases; bases with no gene match: 5. CDR3 nucleotide sequence: TGTGCCACCAGTGATTCTGCGGGAGGCCACTACGAGCAGTACTTC. This codes for CATSDSAGGHYEQYF.

The CDR3 DNA sequence: TGTGCCAGCAGCTTACCAGGGGCCCAAAACATTCAGTACTTC. Translated, it gives CASSLPGAQNIQYF. This chain connects TRBV5-4 to TRBJ2-4; D perhaps matches TRBD1 (6 bases). V lost 2 bases and J 5 bases, leaving 11 bases between the germline ends. In germline, CDR1 is SGHNT, CDR2 YYREEE (reference sequence). This CDR3 is built from 14 residues.

The chain couples TRBV6-2 or TRBV6-3 to TRBJ1-2; D call uncertain. CDR1 MNHEY and CDR2 SVGEGT come from the germline V gene. The CDR3 runs 15 residues. V was pared by 0 bases and J by 3 bases, with 11 bases between. The CDR3 loop reads CASSYSVATHYGYTF. CDR3 DNA: TGTGCCAGCAGTTACTCAGTAGCGACGCACTATGGCTACACCTTC.

As DNA, the CDR3 is TGTGCCTGGAGTGTACCGACAGGAGGAAACACCATATATTTT. Translating it yields CAWSVPTGGNTIYF. The J gene is TRBJ1-3, the V gene TRBV30; D perhaps matches TRBD1 (6 bases). This CDR3 region has 14 residues. Trimming cost V 0 bases and J 4 bases, with 10 bases left between them. Looked up from germline, CDR1 is GTSNPN and CDR2 is SVGIG (reference sequence).

DNA of the CDR3: TGTGCCAGCAGCTTATTATCGGGGTCCTACAATGAGCAGTTCTTC. Amino acids: CASSLLSGSYNEQFF. The chain couples TRBV7-9 to TRBJ2-1, with D perhaps TRBD2 (5 bases). The CDR3 contains 15 residues. From germline, CDR1 is SEHNR and CDR2 FQNEAQ (reference sequence). V dropped 2 bases and J dropped 1 base, with 9 bases sitting between them.

The V and J genes are TRBV9 and TRBJ2-3, with 8 bases that match TRBD2. Germline loops: CDR1 SGDLS, CDR2 YYNGEE. The ends lost 3 bases at V and 2 bases at J; junction bases unmatched: 8. The CDR3 consists of 16 residues. The CDR3 bases are TGTGCCAGCAGCGGGACCGATAGCGGGGCCACAGATACGCAGTATTTT. This codes for CASSGTDSGATDTQYF. Looking up the rest from reference TRBV9 and TRBJ2-3 gives the full variable domain: DSGVTQTPKHLITATGQRVTLRCSPRSGDLSVYWYQQSLDQGLQFLIQYYNGEERAKGNILERFSAQQFPDLHSELNLSSLELGDSALYFCASSGTDSGATDTQYFGPGTRLTVL.

The chain is built from TRBV5-1 and TRBJ2-3, with D perhaps TRBD2 (6 bases). This CDR3 contains 14 residues. V was trimmed by 5 bases and J by 0 bases, leaving 10 bases between them. The germline CDR1 and CDR2 sequences are SGHRS and YFSETQ. The CDR3 coding sequence is TGCGCCAGCAGGGGCGGGATTAGCACAGATACGCAGTATTTT. Translated, it gives CASRGGISTDTQYF.

The rearrangement links TRBV15 to TRBJ2-7, with TRBD1 as a possible D gene (5 bases). The CDR3 has 14 residues. Germline V CDR1 and CDR2: LNHNV, YYDKDF (reference sequence). Trimming cost V 1 base and J 2 bases, with 9 bases left between them. The CDR3: CATSRVDRAYEQYF. The CDR3 DNA is TGTGCCACCAGCAGAGTAGACAGAGCCTACGAGCAGTACTTC.

This chain links TRBV7-6 with TRBJ2-3, with TRBD2 matching over 8 bases. CDR1 and CDR2 (germline): SGHVS, FNYEAQ. This CDR3 region has 13 residues. The V segment lost 9 bases and the J segment 2 bases; nucleotides outside the gene matches: 4. CDR3 loop: CASRRGATDTQYF. Written as DNA, the CDR3 is TGTGCCAGTAGGCGGGGGGCCACAGATACGCAGTATTTT.

J is TRBJ2-5 and V is TRBV5-1, with 7 positions matching TRBD2. Germline CDR1 is SGHRS and CDR2 is YFSETQ. This CDR3 has 13 amino acids. Trimming at V came to 1 base and at J to 5 bases, leaving 2 bases not matched to a gene. CDR3 in DNA: TGCGCCAGCAGCTTGATCGGGGGGGAGACCCAGTACTTC. The encoded protein is CASSLIGGETQYF.

DNA of the CDR3: TGTGCCACCAGACAGGTCGGTGATGATACGCAGTATTTT. Its protein is CATRQVGDDTQYF. V is TRBV19 and J is TRBJ2-3, with D tentatively TRBD1 (6 bases). The germline V and J ends were trimmed by 10 bases and 6 bases, with 17 bases remaining between them. Germline assignment: CDR1 LNHDA and CDR2 SQIVND (reference sequence). There are 13 residues in the CDR3.